The T cell receptor (beta chain) described here comes from a study of human T cells and chemical hapten exposure. The V segment lost 4 bases and the J segment 4 bases; nucleotides outside the gene matches: 9. This CDR3 comprises 17 residues. Germline V gene data show CDR1 as SGHTA and CDR2 as FQGNSA. Time point of the sample: pre-sensitization, week 0. Treatment indicated: therapeutic diphenylcyclopropenone sensitization with weekly scalp DPC. The library attached unique molecular identifiers to individual cDNA molecules. Each CDR3 protein is one row after TCRdb ran MiXCR on the RACE reads. The data hold about 80,000 distinct CDR3 sequences, with about 15% observed a single time.

The sequence derives from a woman aged 45-65 years with alopecia areata. Some clones in this sample may be carry-over from other donors' samples. The chain recombines TRBV7-2 with TRBJ2-3; 12 positions match TRBD2. This specimen was whole blood, taken in connection with sensitization to the hapten diphenylcyclopropenone (DPC). CDR3 protein: CASSYLAGGPIADTQYF. CDR3 nucleotide sequence: TGTGCCAGCAGCTATCTAGCGGGAGGGCCGATCGCAGATACGCAGTATTTT.